Sequencing of this TCR beta chain was carried out in a study of cytotoxic CD8 clonotypes in ibrutinib-treated CLL. Whole-study context: Of the patients, about twelve were relapsed/refractory, over 14 treatment-naive and around 17 IGHV unmutated.

Note on this clone: Its antigen is not identified.

Study-wide points: Elevated clonality accompanied ibrutinib response, with a return toward baseline values at progression.

Depths of 1 in 200,000 to 1 in 1 million T cells were the sequencing target. The repertoire was sequenced with immunoSEQ multiplex PCR; TCRdb's copy has only in-frame clones and lacks some. The repertoire holds roughly 180,000 clones, with around 72% as singletons. CDR3 length: 18 residues. V gave up 7 bases and J gave up 3 bases; unmatched junction bases: 10. CDR1 and CDR2 from the germline V gene are MNHEY and SMNVEV (reference sequence). The V and J genes are TRBV27 and TRBJ2-6, with TRBD1 identical over 12 bases. The source material was PBMCs, sampled after 24 months of ibrutinib treatment. The TCR was taken from a human donor with chronic lymphocytic leukemia. Here the CDR3 reads CASTLVGTGGVGANVLTF. Written as DNA, the CDR3 is TGTGCCAGCACTCTCGTAGGGACAGGGGGCGTTGGGGCCAACGTCCTGACTTTC.